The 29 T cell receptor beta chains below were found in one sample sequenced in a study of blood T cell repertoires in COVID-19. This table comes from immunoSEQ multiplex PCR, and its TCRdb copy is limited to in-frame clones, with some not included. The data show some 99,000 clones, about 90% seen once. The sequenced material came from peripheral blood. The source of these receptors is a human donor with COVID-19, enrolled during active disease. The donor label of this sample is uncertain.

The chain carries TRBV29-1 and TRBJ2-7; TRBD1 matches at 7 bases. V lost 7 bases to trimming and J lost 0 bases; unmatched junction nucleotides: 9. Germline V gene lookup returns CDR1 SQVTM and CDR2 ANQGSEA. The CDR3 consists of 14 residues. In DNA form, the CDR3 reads TGCAGCGGGCTGAGGGACAGCGCCTCCTACGAGCAGTACTTC. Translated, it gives CSGLRDSASYEQYF.

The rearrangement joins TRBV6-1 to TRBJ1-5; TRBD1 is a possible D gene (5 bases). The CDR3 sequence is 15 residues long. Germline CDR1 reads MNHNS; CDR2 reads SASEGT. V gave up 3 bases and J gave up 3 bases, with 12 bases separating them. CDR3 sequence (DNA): TGTGCCAGCAGTGACCTGGGGCGGCCCAATCAGCCCCAGCATTTT. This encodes CASSDLGRPNQPQHF.

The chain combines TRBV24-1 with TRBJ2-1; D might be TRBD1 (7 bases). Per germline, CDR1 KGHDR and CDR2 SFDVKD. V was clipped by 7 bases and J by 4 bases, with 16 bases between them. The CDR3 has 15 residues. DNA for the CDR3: TGTGCCACCAGAGGGGCACAGGGGACTTACAATGAGCAGTTCTTC. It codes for CATRGAQGTYNEQFF.

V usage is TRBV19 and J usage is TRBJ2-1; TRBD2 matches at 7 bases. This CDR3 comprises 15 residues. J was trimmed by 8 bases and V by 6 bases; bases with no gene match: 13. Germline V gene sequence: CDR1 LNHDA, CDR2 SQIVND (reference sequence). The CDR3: CASRNPGASGYEQFF. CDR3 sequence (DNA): TGTGCCAGTAGGAACCCCGGGGCTAGCGGCTATGAGCAGTTCTTC.

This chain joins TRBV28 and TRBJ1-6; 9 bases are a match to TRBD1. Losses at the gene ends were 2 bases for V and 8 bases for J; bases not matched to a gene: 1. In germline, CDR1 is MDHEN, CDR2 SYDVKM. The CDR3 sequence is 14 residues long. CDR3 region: CASSLGTGHSPLHF. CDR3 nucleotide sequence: TGTGCCAGCAGTTTAGGGACAGGGCATTCACCCCTCCACTTT.

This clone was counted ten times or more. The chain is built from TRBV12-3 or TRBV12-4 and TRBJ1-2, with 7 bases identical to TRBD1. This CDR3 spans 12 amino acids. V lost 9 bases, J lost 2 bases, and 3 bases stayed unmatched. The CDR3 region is CARDRENYGYTF. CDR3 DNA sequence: TGTGCCAGAGACAGGGAGAACTATGGCTACACCTTC.

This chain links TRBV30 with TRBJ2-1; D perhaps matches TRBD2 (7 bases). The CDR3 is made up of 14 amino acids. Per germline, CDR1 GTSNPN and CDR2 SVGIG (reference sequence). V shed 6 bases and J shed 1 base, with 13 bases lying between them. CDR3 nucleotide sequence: TGTGCCTGTCAAGGGGGGGTTTCCTACAATGAGCAGTTCTTC. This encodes CACQGGVSYNEQFF. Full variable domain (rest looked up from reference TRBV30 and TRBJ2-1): SQTIHQWPATLVQPVGSPLSLECTVEGTSNPNLYWYRQAAGRGLQLLFYSVGIGQISSEVPQNLSASRPQDRQFILSSKKLLLSDSGFYLCACQGGVSYNEQFFGPGTRLTVL.

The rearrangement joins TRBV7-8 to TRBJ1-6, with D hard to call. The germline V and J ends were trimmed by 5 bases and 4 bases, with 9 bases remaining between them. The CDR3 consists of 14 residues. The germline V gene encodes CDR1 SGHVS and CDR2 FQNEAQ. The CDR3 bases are TGTGCCAGCAGCGTCAGGCTATATAATTCACCCCTCCACTTT. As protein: CASSVRLYNSPLHF. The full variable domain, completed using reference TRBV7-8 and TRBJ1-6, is GAGVSQSPRYKVAKRGQDVALRCDPISGHVSLFWYQQALGQGPEFLTYFQNEAQLDKSGLPSDRFFAERPEGSVSTLKIQRTQQEDSAVYLCASSVRLYNSPLHFGNGTRLTVT.

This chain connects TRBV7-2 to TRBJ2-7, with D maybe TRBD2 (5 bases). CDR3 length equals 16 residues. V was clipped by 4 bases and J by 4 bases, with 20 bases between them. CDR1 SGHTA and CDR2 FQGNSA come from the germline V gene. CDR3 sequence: CASSSHGDWPHYEQYF. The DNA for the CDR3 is TGTGCCAGCAGCTCGCACGGGGATTGGCCTCATTACGAGCAGTACTTC.

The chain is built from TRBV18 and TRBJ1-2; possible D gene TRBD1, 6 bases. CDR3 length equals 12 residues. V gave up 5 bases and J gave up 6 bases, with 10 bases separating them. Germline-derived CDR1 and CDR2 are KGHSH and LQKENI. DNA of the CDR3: TGTGCCAGCTCAACCAAGGGGGATGGCTACACCTTC. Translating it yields CASSTKGDGYTF.

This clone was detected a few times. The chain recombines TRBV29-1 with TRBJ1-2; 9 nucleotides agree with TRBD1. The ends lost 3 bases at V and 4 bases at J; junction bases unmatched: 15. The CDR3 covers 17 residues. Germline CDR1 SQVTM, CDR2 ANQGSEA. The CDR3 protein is CSVEVRDREQPTYGYTF. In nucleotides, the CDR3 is TGCAGCGTTGAGGTTAGGGACAGGGAGCAGCCAACCTATGGCTACACCTTC.

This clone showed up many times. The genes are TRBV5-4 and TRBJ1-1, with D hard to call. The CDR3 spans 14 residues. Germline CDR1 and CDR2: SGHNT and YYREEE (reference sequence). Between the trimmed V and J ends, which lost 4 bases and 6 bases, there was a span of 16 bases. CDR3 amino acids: CASSPESASPEAFF. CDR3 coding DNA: TGTGCCAGCAGCCCAGAATCAGCGTCCCCTGAAGCTTTCTTT.

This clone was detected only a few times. CDR3: CASSFSGENTEAFF. CDR3 sequence (DNA): TGTGCCAGCAGCTTCTCAGGGGAGAACACTGAAGCTTTCTTT. V is TRBV11-3 and J is TRBJ1-1, with D perhaps matching TRBD1 (6 bases). The length of the CDR3 is 14 residues. From germline, CDR1 is SGHNT and CDR2 YENEEA. V gave up 3 bases and J gave up 1 base, with 9 bases separating them.

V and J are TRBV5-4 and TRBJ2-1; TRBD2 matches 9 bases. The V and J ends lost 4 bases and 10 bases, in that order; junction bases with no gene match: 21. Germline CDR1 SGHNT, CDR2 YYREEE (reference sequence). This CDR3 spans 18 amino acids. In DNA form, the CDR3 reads TGTGCCAGCAGCCCTACCCCATCAGCGGGGGGCCTGGGGGTGGAGCAGTTCTTC. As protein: CASSPTPSAGGLGVEQFF.

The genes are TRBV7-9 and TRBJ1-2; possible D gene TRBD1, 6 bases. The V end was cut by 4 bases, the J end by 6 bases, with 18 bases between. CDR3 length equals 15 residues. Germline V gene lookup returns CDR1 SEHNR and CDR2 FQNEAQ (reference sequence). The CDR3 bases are TGTGCCAGCAGCTCTAGTGACAGGCCCGCGGATGGCTACACCTTC. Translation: CASSSSDRPADGYTF.

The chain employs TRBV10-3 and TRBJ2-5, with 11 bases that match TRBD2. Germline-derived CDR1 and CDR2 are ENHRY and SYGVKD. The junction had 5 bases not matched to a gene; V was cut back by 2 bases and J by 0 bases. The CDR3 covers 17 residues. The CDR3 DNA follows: TGTGCCATCAGTGAGAATAGCGGGGGGGCGTACCAAGAGACCCAGTACTTC. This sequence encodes CAISENSGGAYQETQYF.

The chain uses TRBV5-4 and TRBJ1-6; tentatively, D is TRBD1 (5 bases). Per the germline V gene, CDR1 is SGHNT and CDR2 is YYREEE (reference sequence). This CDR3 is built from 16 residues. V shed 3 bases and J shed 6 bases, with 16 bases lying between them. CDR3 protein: CASSSPRDRSNSPLHF. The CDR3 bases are TGTGCCAGCAGCTCTCCCCGTGACAGAAGTAATTCACCCCTCCACTTT.

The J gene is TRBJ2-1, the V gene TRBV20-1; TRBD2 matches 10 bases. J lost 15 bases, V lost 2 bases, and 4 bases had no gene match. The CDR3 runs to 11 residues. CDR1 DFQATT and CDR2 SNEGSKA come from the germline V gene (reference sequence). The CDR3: CSARRGLAPFF. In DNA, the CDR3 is TGCAGTGCTAGAAGGGGACTAGCGCCGTTCTTC.

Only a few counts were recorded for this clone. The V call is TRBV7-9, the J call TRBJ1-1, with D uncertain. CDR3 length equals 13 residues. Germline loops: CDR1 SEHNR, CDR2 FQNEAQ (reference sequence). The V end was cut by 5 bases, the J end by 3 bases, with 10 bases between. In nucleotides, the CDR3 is TGTGCCAGCAGCGTGGATCTAGACACTGAAGCTTTCTTT. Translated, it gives CASSVDLDTEAFF.

For the CDR3, the DNA is TGCGCCAGCAGCTTGGGACAGGGTGGCACCGGGGAGCTGTTTTTT. It specifies CASSLGQGGTGELFF. The chain employs TRBV5-1 and TRBJ2-2; 7 bases are a match to TRBD1. CDR1 is SGHRS and CDR2 is YFSETQ in the germline V gene. CDR3 size: 15 residues. V gave up 0 bases and J gave up 4 bases; unmatched junction bases: 3.

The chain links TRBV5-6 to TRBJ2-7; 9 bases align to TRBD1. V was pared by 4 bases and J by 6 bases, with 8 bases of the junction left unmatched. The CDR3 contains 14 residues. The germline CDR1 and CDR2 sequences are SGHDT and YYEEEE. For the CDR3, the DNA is TGTGCCAGCAGCCCAGGACAGGGGAGGGGCGAGCAGTACTTC. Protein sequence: CASSPGQGRGEQYF.

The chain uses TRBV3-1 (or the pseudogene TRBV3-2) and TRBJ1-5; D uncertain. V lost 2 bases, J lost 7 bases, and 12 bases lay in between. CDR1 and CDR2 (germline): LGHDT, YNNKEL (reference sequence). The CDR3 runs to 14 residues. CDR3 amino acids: CASSQQPDIQPQHF. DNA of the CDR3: TGTGCCAGCAGCCAACAACCAGACATCCAGCCCCAGCATTTT.

CDR3 sequence (DNA): TGTGCCAGCAGTGGGGGACAGGGGCTTGAGCAGTTCTTC. Translation gives CASSGGQGLEQFF. The chain is built from TRBV6-1 and TRBJ2-1; the match to TRBD1 covers 10 bases. J gave up 9 bases and V 4 bases, and 3 bases lay outside the gene matches. Germline CDR1 MNHNS, CDR2 SASEGT. The CDR3 is made up of 13 amino acids.

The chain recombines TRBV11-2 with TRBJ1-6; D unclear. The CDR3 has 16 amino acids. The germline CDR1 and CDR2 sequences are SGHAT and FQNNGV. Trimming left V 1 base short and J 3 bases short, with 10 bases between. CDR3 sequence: CASSLGWAYYNSPLHF. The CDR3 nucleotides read TGTGCCAGCAGCTTAGGGTGGGCGTACTATAATTCACCCCTCCACTTT. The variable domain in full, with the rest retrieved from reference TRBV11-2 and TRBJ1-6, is EAGVAQSPRYKIIEKRQSVAFWCNPISGHATLYWYQQILGQGPKLLIQFQNNGVVDDSQLPKDRFSAERLKGVDSTLKIQPAKLEDSAVYLCASSLGWAYYNSPLHFGNGTRLTVT.

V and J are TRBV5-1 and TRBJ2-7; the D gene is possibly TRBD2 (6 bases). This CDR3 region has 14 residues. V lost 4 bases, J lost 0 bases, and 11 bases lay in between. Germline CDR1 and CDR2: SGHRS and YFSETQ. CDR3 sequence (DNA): TGCGCCAGCAGCCCGGGACTGGGCTCCTACGAGCAGTACTTC. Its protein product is CASSPGLGSYEQYF.

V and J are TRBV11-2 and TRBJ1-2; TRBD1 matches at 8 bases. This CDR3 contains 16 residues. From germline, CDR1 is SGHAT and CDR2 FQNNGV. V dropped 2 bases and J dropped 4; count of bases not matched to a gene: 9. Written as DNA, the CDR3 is TGTGCCAGCAGCTTACGCCCTGGACAGGGAAGCTATGGCTACACCTTC. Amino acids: CASSLRPGQGSYGYTF.

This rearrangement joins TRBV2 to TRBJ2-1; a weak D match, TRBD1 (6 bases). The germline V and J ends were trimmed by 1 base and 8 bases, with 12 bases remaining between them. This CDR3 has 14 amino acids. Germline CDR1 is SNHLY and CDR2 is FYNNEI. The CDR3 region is CASSEGVQGYEQFF. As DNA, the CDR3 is TGTGCCAGCAGTGAAGGCGTACAGGGTTATGAGCAGTTCTTC.

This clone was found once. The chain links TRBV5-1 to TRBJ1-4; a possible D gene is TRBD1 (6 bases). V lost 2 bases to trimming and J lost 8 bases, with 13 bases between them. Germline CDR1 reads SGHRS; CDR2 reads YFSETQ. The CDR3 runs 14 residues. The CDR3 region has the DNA TGCGCCAGCAGCTTTGAGGGGGAAGAAGAAAAACTGTTTTTT. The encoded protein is CASSFEGEEEKLFF.

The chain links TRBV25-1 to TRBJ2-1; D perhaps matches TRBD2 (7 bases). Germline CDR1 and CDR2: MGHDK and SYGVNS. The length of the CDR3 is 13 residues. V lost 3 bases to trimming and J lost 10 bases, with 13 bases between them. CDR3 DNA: TGTGCCAGCAGTGAGGGGGGGCCGCGGGAGCAGTTCTTC. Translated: CASSEGGPREQFF.